This TCR beta chain derives from a study of blood T cell repertoires in COVID-19. About the research overall: Spain, Italy and the United States supplied samples that represented acute and convalescent COVID-19. Sample material is recorded as cDNA or gDNA derived from T cells, B-cell-depleted T cells, or PBMCs.

In the authors' workflow: Estimated nucleated cell counts came from reference gene primer amplification. Libraries were prepared by immunoSEQ multiplex PCR; TCRdb keeps only in-frame clonotypes and omits some of them. The V and J calls and the clone size are those of that table, but D and trimming were determined from the DNA. The sample lists about 95,000 clones, approximately 81% occurring once. Germline trimming cut 3 bases from V and 6 bases from J; bases unmatched to any gene: 10. This CDR3 spans 15 amino acids. The chain carries TRBV5-3 and TRBJ2-7; 9 nucleotides match TRBD1. TRBV5-3 falls under the ORF class, with uncertain function. The specimen sequenced was peripheral blood. This TCR derives from an older man with active or convalescent COVID-19. This chain's CDR3 is CARSSGQGYGGEQYF. The CDR3 bases are TGTGCCAGAAGCTCGGGACAGGGTTATGGCGGCGAGCAGTACTTC.